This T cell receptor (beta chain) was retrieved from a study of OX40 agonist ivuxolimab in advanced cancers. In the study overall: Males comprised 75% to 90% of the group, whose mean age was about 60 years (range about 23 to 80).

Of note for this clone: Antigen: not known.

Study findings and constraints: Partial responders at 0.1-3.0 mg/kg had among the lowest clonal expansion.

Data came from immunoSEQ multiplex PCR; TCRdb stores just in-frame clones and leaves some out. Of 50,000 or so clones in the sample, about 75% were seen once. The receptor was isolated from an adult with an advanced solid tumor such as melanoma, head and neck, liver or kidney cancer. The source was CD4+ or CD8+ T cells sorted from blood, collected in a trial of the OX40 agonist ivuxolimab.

The CDR3 DNA sequence: TGCAGTGCTAGCCGCTACGAGCAGTACTTC. Translating it yields CSASRYEQYF. The V and J genes are TRBV20-1 and TRBJ2-7, with no clear D. CDR1 and CDR2 from the germline V gene are DFQATT and SNEGSKA (reference sequence). V shed 3 bases and J shed 3 bases, with 3 bases lying between them. The CDR3 totals 10 residues.